This T cell receptor (beta chain) appears in the sequencing data of a study of patients and donors after allogeneic stem cell transplantation. The trim removed 3 bases at V and 4 bases at J, leaving 5 bases unmatched. The CDR3 sequence is 14 residues long. Germline CDR1 is SGHRS and CDR2 is YFSETQ. TCRdb re-analysed the RT-PCR reads in MiXCR, keeping a single row per CDR3 protein. The sample yields fewer than 180,000 distinct CDR3 sequences, 37% seen once. The chain couples TRBV5-1 to TRBJ1-1; 8 bases align to TRBD1. The sequence was obtained from a human donor who was either an allogeneic HSCT recipient or a stem cell or donor lymphocyte infusion donor (not recorded which). It is not recorded whose cells these are; they may come from a transplant donor. Specimen: blood, either unsorted or a sorted T cell fraction (not recorded which). For the CDR3, the DNA is TGCGCCAGCAGCTGGCAGGGGGCGATCACTGAAGCTTTCTTT. Its translation is CASSWQGAITEAFF.